What follows are 27 T cell receptor beta chains derived from one specimen sequenced in a study of T-cell reconstitution after alpha-beta-depleted transplantation in children. Unique molecular identifiers were incorporated during preparation of the TCRbeta library. TCRdb recomputed calls from the PCR reads with MiXCR, one row per CDR3 protein. The data show about 210,000 distinct CDR3 sequences, with approximately 17% seen just once and 35% to 50% held by the top ten. The sequenced sample was PBMCs, mostly from graft donor cells, obtained 360 days after TCRalphabeta/CD19-depleted stem cell transplant. Every receptor here comes from a male patient aged 2-15 years who had a stem cell transplant for acute lymphoblastic leukemia, so the T cells may come from the graft donor.

Only a few counts were recorded for this clonotype. The chain recombines TRBV12-3 or TRBV12-4 with TRBJ2-4; weak D call: TRBD1 (5 bases). CDR3 length: 13 amino acids. The V end was cut by 8 bases, the J end by 0 bases, with 8 bases between. The CDR3 bases are TGTGCCAGCGAGCAGGGAGCCAAAAACATTCAGTACTTC. Protein: CASEQGAKNIQYF.

This clonotype showed up just a few times. The chain recombines TRBV4-1 with TRBJ2-5; D is ambiguous. Germline lookup yields CDR1 MGHRA and CDR2 YSYEKL. This CDR3 region has 15 residues. Trimming removed 1 base at V and 4 bases at J, with 13 bases between. Here the CDR3 reads CASSQVTRRGETQYF. The CDR3 DNA reads as TGCGCCAGCAGCCAAGTTACCCGACGTGGAGAGACCCAGTACTTC.

This rearrangement joins TRBV29-1 to TRBJ2-3, with a tentative D call TRBD1 (5 bases). The CDR3 totals 14 residues. Germline CDR1 reads SQVTM; CDR2 reads ANQGSEA. Trimming left V 4 bases short and J 0 bases short, with 11 bases between. CDR3 nucleotides: TGCAGCGTTGGACAGCGCCTAAGCACAGATACGCAGTATTTT. The encoded protein is CSVGQRLSTDTQYF.

The table lists this clonotype with a few counts. The V and J genes are TRBV2 and TRBJ1-6; D call uncertain. The CDR3 is 15 amino acids. V was cut by 6 bases and J by 9 bases, with 18 bases left in between. Per the germline V gene, CDR1 is SNHLY and CDR2 is FYNNEI. CDR3 nucleotides: TGTGCCAGCAGGGTCGACACCCCGTCGCCTTCACCCCTCCACTTT. Its protein is CASRVDTPSPSPLHF.

There are a few counts of this clonotype. The rearrangement uses TRBV10-3 and TRBJ2-7, with 8 bases matching TRBD2. CDR3 length: 16 residues. In germline, CDR1 is ENHRY, CDR2 SYGVKD. J lost 3 bases, V lost 4 bases, and 11 bases had no gene match. The CDR3 loop is CAISGAGAGEHYEQYF. The CDR3 bases are TGTGCCATCAGTGGTGCGGGAGCGGGGGAGCACTACGAGCAGTACTTC.

In this sample, this clonotype turned up a few times. The chain employs TRBV12-3 or TRBV12-4 and TRBJ2-2, with no clear D. Trimming removed 6 bases from V and 5 bases from J, with 13 bases in between. This CDR3 comprises 14 residues. The CDR3 nucleotides read TGTGCCAGCAGGGGCCTCAGTGGGACCGGGGAGCTGTTTTTT. Its protein is CASRGLSGTGELFF.

This clonotype occurred a few times. V and J are TRBV12-3 or TRBV12-4 and TRBJ1-6; D not certain. This CDR3 spans 17 amino acids. V lost 3 bases and J 0 bases, leaving 12 bases between the germline ends. The CDR3 reads CASSFSSGSSYNSPLHF. The CDR3 DNA follows: TGTGCCAGCAGTTTTTCCTCCGGGAGCTCCTATAATTCACCCCTCCACTTT.

The gene calls are TRBV3-1 and TRBJ2-3; D unclear. Germline-derived CDR1 and CDR2 are LGHDT and YNNKEL (reference sequence). V was pared by 6 bases and J by 6 bases, with 10 bases between. The CDR3 contains 12 residues. DNA of the CDR3: TGTGCCAGCAGACATGCTATTGATACGCAGTATTTT. It is translated as CASRHAIDTQYF.

This clonotype was seen more than once but under ten times. The rearrangement links TRBV4-2 to TRBJ2-1; perhaps TRBD2 as D (5 bases). CDR1 and CDR2 (germline): LGHNA, YNFKEQ. With 1 base removed from V and 7 bases from J, the gap between germline ends came to 20 bases. CDR3 length equals 17 residues. The CDR3 reads CASSQAGPDSRGNEQFF. CDR3 nucleotide sequence: TGTGCCAGCAGCCAAGCGGGCCCGGATTCCCGGGGTAATGAGCAGTTCTTC.

This clonotype was detected a few times. This chain joins TRBV4-3 and TRBJ1-2; D remains ambiguous. Trimming stripped 1 base from V and 3 bases from J, with 9 bases between. Per germline, CDR1 LGHNA and CDR2 YSLEER. The CDR3 runs to 14 residues. CDR3 in DNA: TGCGCCAGCAGCCAAGTGTTCTTCGACTATGGCTACACCTTC. This sequence encodes CASSQVFFDYGYTF.

V is TRBV29-1 and J is TRBJ1-4; the D gene is possibly TRBD1 (6 bases). V lost 4 bases and J 4 bases, leaving 19 bases between the germline ends. The CDR3 extends over 16 amino acids. Germline loops: CDR1 SQVTM, CDR2 ANQGSEA. DNA for the CDR3: TGCAGCGTTGGCGGGGAACCGGGACAACGTAATGAAAAACTGTTTTTT. Encoded protein: CSVGGEPGQRNEKLFF.

This clonotype came up a few times. CDR3 amino acids: CASSLNAEPEETQYF. CDR3 DNA: TGCGCCAGCAGCTTGAATGCAGAACCAGAAGAGACCCAGTACTTC. This rearrangement joins TRBV5-1 to TRBJ2-5; D uncertain. The V gene's germline CDR1 is SGHRS and CDR2 YFSETQ. The CDR3 has 15 residues. V was pared by 1 base and J by 3 bases, with 13 bases between.

This clonotype was counted between two and nine times. The chain employs TRBV10-3 and TRBJ1-2; no clear D. CDR3 length: 17 residues. V was trimmed by 0 bases and J by 6 bases, leaving 20 bases between them. In germline, CDR1 is ENHRY, CDR2 SYGVKD. CDR3 DNA: TGTGCCATCAGTGAGTCGAATCGGAGAGAGAGCCGTGATGGCTACACCTTC. It is translated as CAISESNRRESRDGYTF.

The chain couples TRBV7-6 to TRBJ2-2, with D unclear. The CDR3 length is 17 residues. Trimming shortened V by 2 bases and J by 0 bases, and 13 bases separated the two germline ends. Germline CDR1 reads SGHVS; CDR2 reads FNYEAQ. The CDR3 DNA is TGTGCCAGCAGCTTATACCCCCCCGGGCCGAACACCGGGGAGCTGTTTTTT. Its translation: CASSLYPPGPNTGELFF.

This clonotype occurred a few times. V gene TRBV24-1 combines with J gene TRBJ1-2; the D gene is possibly TRBD1 (6 bases). CDR3 length: 15 residues. V was clipped by 3 bases and J by 5 bases, with 15 bases between them. Germline CDR1 KGHDR, CDR2 SFDVKD. The CDR3 region is CATSDRNQGRYGYTF. CDR3 sequence (DNA): TGTGCCACCAGTGATCGCAACCAGGGGCGGTATGGCTACACCTTC.

The genes are TRBV15 and TRBJ2-1; the match to TRBD1 covers 9 bases. CDR1 and CDR2 (germline): LNHNV, YYDKDF (reference sequence). This CDR3 is 15 amino acids long. Losses at the gene ends were 3 bases for V and 8 bases for J; bases not matched to a gene: 8. CDR3 sequence: CATSRGRQGGDEQFF. For the CDR3, the DNA is TGTGCCACCAGCAGGGGAAGACAGGGGGGGGATGAGCAGTTCTTC. The variable domain in full, with the rest retrieved from reference TRBV15 and TRBJ2-1, is DAMVIQNPRYQVTQFGKPVTLSCSQTLNHNVMYWYQQKSSQAPKLLFHYYDKDFNNEADTPDNFQSRRPNTSFCFLDIRSPGLGDTAMYLCATSRGRQGGDEQFFGPGTRLTVL.

CDR3 nucleotides: TGTGCCACCAGTGACCCCGACACTGAGGAGCAGTTCTTC. Encoded protein: CATSDPDTEEQFF. V is TRBV24-1 and J is TRBJ2-1; no clear D gene. Germline loops: CDR1 KGHDR, CDR2 SFDVKD. The CDR3 has 13 amino acids. V lost 4 bases and J 10 bases, leaving 13 bases between the germline ends.

The V call is TRBV6-5, the J call TRBJ1-1; the D is unclear. The CDR3 sequence is 17 residues long. V lost 2 bases, J lost 2 bases, and 18 bases lay in between. Germline CDR1 MNHEY, CDR2 SVGAGI. Here the CDR3 DNA reads TGTGCCAGCAGTTACACACCATTTGAGCTGAGCAACACTGAAGCTTTCTTT. It yields the protein CASSYTPFELSNTEAFF.

This clonotype showed up just a few times. The chain recombines TRBV15 with TRBJ2-5, with D uncertain. The germline V gene has CDR1 LNHNV and CDR2 YYDKDF (reference sequence). V was pared by 0 bases and J by 4 bases, with 6 bases between. The CDR3 totals 13 residues. CDR3: CATSRDPGETQYF. The CDR3 DNA is TGTGCCACCAGCAGAGATCCGGGAGAGACCCAGTACTTC.

This sequence joins TRBV27 and TRBJ2-3; 12 bases match TRBD2. The V and J ends lost 6 bases and 5 bases, in that order; junction bases with no gene match: 6. From germline, CDR1 is MNHEY and CDR2 SMNVEV (reference sequence). CDR3 length equals 15 residues. CDR3: CASRRLAGAQDTQYF. CDR3 sequence (DNA): TGTGCCAGCAGAAGACTAGCGGGGGCCCAAGATACGCAGTATTTT.

This clonotype was recorded many times. The chain combines TRBV12-3 or TRBV12-4 with TRBJ2-7, with a weak D call TRBD1 (6 bases). This CDR3 has 17 amino acids. Trimming pared 2 bases from V and 6 bases from J, leaving 23 bases between. CDR3 in amino acids: CASSLRVGLGAVGEQYF. The CDR3 bases are TGTGCCAGCAGTTTACGGGTCGGGTTGGGGGCCGTCGGCGAGCAGTACTTC.

The chain joins TRBV21-1 to TRBJ1-6; the table's D gene call, TRBD1, was not cross checked with the DNA. TRBV21-1 is listed as a pseudogene. The CDR3 has 14 amino acids. The CDR3 coding sequence is TGTGCCAGGTTCCGGGCCTCATTTAATTCACCCCTCCACTTT. It yields the protein CARFRASFNSPLHF.

The rearrangement joins TRBV14 to TRBJ2-1, with 15 bases fitting TRBD2. From germline, CDR1 is SGHDN and CDR2 FVKESK. Trimming cost V 1 base and J 7 bases; bases outside gene matches: 11. This CDR3 region has 19 residues. The CDR3 spells CASSQGIGLAGGLFNEQFF. The CDR3 DNA is TGTGCCAGCAGCCAAGGAATTGGACTAGCGGGGGGGCTATTTAATGAGCAGTTCTTC.

The rearrangement links TRBV20-1 to TRBJ2-1, with 7 bases lining up with TRBD2. This CDR3 has 15 residues. Germline V gene data show CDR1 as DFQATT and CDR2 as SNEGSKA (reference sequence). V lost 3 bases, J lost 0 bases, and 5 bases stayed unmatched. CDR3 sequence reads: CSARSLAVSYNEQFF. The DNA of the CDR3 is TGCAGTGCTAGGTCCCTAGCGGTCTCCTACAATGAGCAGTTCTTC.

In this sample, this clonotype turned up a few times. The CDR3 coding sequence is TGTGCCAGCAATGGAGCAGGCAATCAGCCCCAGCATTTT. It codes for CASNGAGNQPQHF. The chain links TRBV12-3 or TRBV12-4 to TRBJ1-5; D ambiguous. The germline V and J ends were trimmed by 7 bases and 2 bases, with 9 bases remaining between them. This CDR3 has 13 residues.

The chain has TRBV12-3 or TRBV12-4 and TRBJ1-2, with TRBD1 matching over 9 bases. This CDR3 has 16 residues. J was trimmed by 4 bases and V by 4 bases; bases with no gene match: 10. This CDR3 is CASSSTGGLGGYGYTF. DNA for the CDR3: TGTGCCAGCAGTTCGACAGGGGGTCTGGGTGGCTATGGCTACACCTTC.

The chain recombines TRBV28 with TRBJ2-3; 7 bases match TRBD1. The germline CDR1 and CDR2 sequences are MDHEN and SYDVKM. The CDR3 extends over 12 amino acids. V trimming: 6 bases; J trimming: 11 bases; junction bases outside the gene matches: 8. The CDR3 DNA reads as TGTGCCAGCAGCTTCCAATGGGACAGGCAGTATTTT. The encoded protein is CASSFQWDRQYF.